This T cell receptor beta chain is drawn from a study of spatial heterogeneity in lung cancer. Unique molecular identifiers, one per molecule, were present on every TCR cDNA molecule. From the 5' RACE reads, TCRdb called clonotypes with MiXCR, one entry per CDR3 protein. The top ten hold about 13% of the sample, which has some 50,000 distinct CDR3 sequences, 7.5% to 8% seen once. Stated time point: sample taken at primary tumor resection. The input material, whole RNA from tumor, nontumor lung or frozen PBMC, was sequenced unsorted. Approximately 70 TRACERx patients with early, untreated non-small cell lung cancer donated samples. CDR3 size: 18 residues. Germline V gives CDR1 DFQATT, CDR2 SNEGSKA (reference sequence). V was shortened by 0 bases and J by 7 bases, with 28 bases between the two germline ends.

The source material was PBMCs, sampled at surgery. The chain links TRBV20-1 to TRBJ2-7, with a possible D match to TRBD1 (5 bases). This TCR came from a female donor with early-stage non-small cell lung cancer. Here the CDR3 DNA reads TGCAGTGCTAGAGACGGGTGGGGCGAGCACCCCTATTTAAGAGAGCAGTACTTC. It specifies CSARDGWGEHPYLREQYF.